These 10 T cell receptor beta chains were sequenced from one sample in a study of technical replicates of blood from a handful of donors. Method: immunoSEQ multiplex PCR; TCRdb's copy keeps in-frame clones and lacks some. The sample has about 49,000 clones; approximately 90% are singletons. Specimen: PBMCs. These receptors were taken from a human donor in good health. Some clones in this sample may be carry-over from other donors' samples.

This chain links TRBV5-8 with TRBJ1-4; D might be TRBD1 (5 bases). The germline V and J ends were trimmed by 4 bases and 8 bases, with 15 bases remaining between them. Germline V gives CDR1 SGHTS, CDR2 YDEGEE. The CDR3 is 14 amino acids. CDR3 in DNA: TGTGCCAGCAGCCTGGGGCGGCTGGAAGAAAAACTGTTTTTT. Translation gives CASSLGRLEEKLFF.

The chain recombines TRBV6-1 with TRBJ1-5; no definite D call. The V end was cut by 2 bases, the J end by 7 bases, with 9 bases between. Germline values: CDR1 MNHNS, CDR2 SASEGT. The CDR3 covers 13 residues. In DNA form, the CDR3 reads TGTGCCAGCAGTGAATCCAGAAACCAGCCCCAGCATTTT. This codes for CASSESRNQPQHF.

J is TRBJ2-7 and V is TRBV5-8; D is perhaps TRBD1 (6 bases). The CDR3 sequence is 14 residues long. CDR1 SGHTS and CDR2 YDEGEE come from the germline V gene. V was pared by 4 bases and J by 3 bases, with 14 bases between. The CDR3 DNA is TGTGCCAGCAGCCAGGGACAAGGGAACTACGAGCAGTACTTC. Amino acid sequence: CASSQGQGNYEQYF.

V gene TRBV27 combines with J gene TRBJ2-7; tentative D call: TRBD2 (5 bases). CDR3 length: 16 residues. Trimming took 4 bases from V and 6 from J, leaving 22 bases between them. The germline gives CDR1 MNHEY, CDR2 SMNVEV (reference sequence). CDR3 nucleotide sequence: TGTGCCAGCAGTTCCCAGGAGGCCTCTTATCACGGCGAGCAGTACTTC. The encoded protein is CASSSQEASYHGEQYF.

As DNA, the CDR3 is TGTGCCAGCAGCCTGGGGGACTCCAGTCGGAACAATGAGCAGTTCTTC. As protein: CASSLGDSSRNNEQFF. This chain links TRBV4-2 with TRBJ2-1; possible D gene TRBD2, 6 bases. Trimming took off 4 bases at V and 5 bases at J, with 18 bases between the two ends. Germline CDR1 LGHNA, CDR2 YNFKEQ. The CDR3 is made up of 16 amino acids.

The chain employs TRBV4-3 and TRBJ2-1, with 9 nucleotides matching TRBD1. The CDR3 spans 15 residues. Trimming at V came to 4 bases and at J to 4 bases, leaving 5 bases not matched to a gene. Germline V CDR1 and CDR2: LGHNA, YSLEER. CDR3 residues: CASSRDRASYNEQFF. In DNA, the CDR3 is TGCGCCAGCAGCCGGGACAGGGCCTCATACAATGAGCAGTTCTTC.

This clone showed up just once. This chain joins TRBV7-3 and TRBJ2-5, with 15 bases matching TRBD2. This CDR3 is built from 16 residues. Trimming removed 5 bases from V and 5 bases from J; junction bases left unmatched: 6. Looked up from germline, CDR1 is SGHTA and CDR2 is FQGTGA. Here the CDR3 reads CASSEGLAGGGETQYF. The CDR3 DNA sequence: TGTGCCAGCAGCGAGGGACTAGCGGGAGGAGGGGAGACCCAGTACTTC.

The chain's CDR3 is CASSMGWREDRTYEQYF. The CDR3 DNA sequence: TGTGCCAGTAGTATGGGTTGGCGGGAGGATCGAACCTACGAGCAGTACTTC. The chain has TRBV19 and TRBJ2-7; 8 nucleotides agree with TRBD2. Germline V gene lookup returns CDR1 LNHDA and CDR2 SQIVND (reference sequence). The CDR3 has 17 residues. V lost 3 bases and J lost 2; bases outside the gene matches: 12.

The chain combines TRBV15 with TRBJ1-2; the match to TRBD1 covers 8 bases. Germline CDR1 LNHNV, CDR2 YYDKDF (reference sequence). The CDR3 loop spans 14 amino acids. The V segment lost 5 bases and the J segment 2 bases; nucleotides outside the gene matches: 4. CDR3 residues: CATSVWTGNYGYTF. CDR3 DNA sequence: TGTGCCACCAGCGTATGGACAGGGAACTATGGCTACACCTTC.

J is TRBJ2-1 and V is TRBV4-1; D possibly corresponds to TRBD1 (5 bases). CDR1 and CDR2 (germline): MGHRA, YSYEKL. V was cut by 0 bases and J by 3 bases, with 9 bases left in between. The CDR3 sequence is 15 residues long. The CDR3 region is CASSQEFQGYNEQFF. The CDR3 nucleotides read TGCGCCAGCAGCCAAGAATTTCAGGGCTACAATGAGCAGTTCTTC.